Shown below are 23 T cell receptor beta chains from a single sample sequenced in a study of breast tumors, draining lymph nodes, adjacent tissues. Each CDR3 protein is one row after TCRdb ran MiXCR on the multiplex PCR reads. The table lists some 100,000 distinct CDR3 sequences, around 20% of them singletons. Breast cancer patients provided tissue from their axillary draining lymph nodes. The sample taken for sequencing was axillary lymph node tissue. Every receptor here comes from a female donor with breast cancer. Some clones in this sample may be carry-over from other donors' samples.

This clonotype was seen a handful of times. V and J are TRBV9 and TRBJ1-1; possible D gene TRBD1, 6 bases. Germline V gene sequence: CDR1 SGDLS, CDR2 YYNGEE. V was trimmed by 3 bases and J by 3 bases, leaving 12 bases between them. This CDR3 spans 14 amino acids. This chain's CDR3 is CASSGGHIDTEAFF. DNA for the CDR3: TGTGCCAGCAGCGGGGGACATATTGACACTGAAGCTTTCTTT.

Notes on this clonotype: Possible read error: a much larger clone is one base away. The V gene is TRBV9, the J gene TRBJ2-5, with 7 positions matching TRBD1. The germline V gene has CDR1 SGDLS and CDR2 YYNGEE. This CDR3 is built from 15 residues. The CDR3, as DNA: TGTGCCAGCAGCGCTTCGTTGGCAGGGACAGAGACCCAGTGCTTC. Protein product: CASSASLAGTETQCF. Drawing the rest from reference TRBV9 and TRBJ2-5, the complete variable domain is DSGVTQTPKHLITATGQRVTLRCSPRSGDLSVYWYQQSLDQGLQFLIQYYNGEERAKGNILERFSAQQFPDLHSELNLSSLELGDSALYFCASSASLAGTETQCFGPGTRLLVL.

About this clonotype itself: A much larger clone differs from this one at a single base, so this may be a read error. The genes are TRBV7-2 and TRBJ1-2, with unresolved D. There are 15 residues in the CDR3. Deletions cut 1 base from V and 6 bases from J, with 15 bases between. Germline assignment: CDR1 SGHTA and CDR2 FQGNSA. The CDR3 nucleotides are TGTGCCAGCAGCTTAGTGAGAAGGGTGGGCAATGGCTACACCTTC. Translating gives CASSLVRRVGNGYTF.

Regarding this clonotype: This may arise from a read error, as a much more abundant clone is one base away. No conserved phenylalanine or tryptophan is present at the end of the CDR3, so a read error is the likely explanation. V gene TRBV9 combines with J gene TRBJ1-6, with 7 positions matching TRBD1. CDR3 length equals 18 residues. Germline V gene lookup returns CDR1 SGDLS and CDR2 YYNGEE. CDR3 DNA sequence: TGTGCCAGCTGCGTAGTAGGGGGGGGCAGGGGGTATAATTCACCCCTCCACCTT. It encodes CASCVVGGGRGYNSPLHL.

The table lists this clonotype with many counts. This rearrangement joins TRBV19 to TRBJ2-1; TRBD1 is a possible D gene (5 bases). Germline loops: CDR1 LNHDA, CDR2 SQIVND (reference sequence). The CDR3 runs to 13 residues. V shed 1 base and J shed 9 bases, with 10 bases lying between them. As DNA, the CDR3 is TGTGCCAGTAGTATAGGTCAGGGTGCTGAGCAGTTCTTC. It specifies CASSIGQGAEQFF.

The genes are TRBV30 and TRBJ2-2; possibly TRBD1 for D (6 bases). Germline V gene lookup returns CDR1 GTSNPN and CDR2 SVGIG (reference sequence). V was cut by 3 bases and J by 4 bases, with 15 bases left in between. The CDR3 loop spans 15 amino acids. This CDR3 reads CAWSEIRQVTGELFF. CDR3 DNA: TGTGCCTGGAGCGAAATCAGACAGGTCACCGGGGAGCTGTTTTTT.

This clonotype was observed a handful of times. This may be a read error, as it is one base from a much larger clone. The chain employs TRBV24-1 and TRBJ2-1, with 7 bases that match TRBD2. Germline V CDR1 and CDR2: KGHDR, SFDVKD. This CDR3 is 16 amino acids long. CDR3 sequence: CAASDYGGSSYNEQFF. The CDR3 DNA reads TGTGCCGCCAGTGATTACGGGGGGAGTAGCTACAATGAGCAGTTCTTC.

This clonotype was counted a few times. The chain employs TRBV28 and TRBJ1-5, with TRBD1 identical over 8 bases. The germline V gene has CDR1 MDHEN and CDR2 SYDVKM. CDR3 size: 13 residues. V was clipped by 8 bases and J by 3 bases; unmatched bases: 3. The DNA of the CDR3 is TGTGCCAGCCGACAGGGGAACAATCAGCCCCAGCATTTT. As protein: CASRQGNNQPQHF.

Concerning this clonotype: This CDR3 is missing its conserved last phenylalanine or tryptophan, likely due to a read error. The chain combines TRBV6-2 or TRBV6-3 with TRBJ1-5; 8 bases are a match to TRBD1. The CDR3 runs to 15 residues. V gave up 5 bases and J gave up 6 bases; unmatched junction bases: 9. Germline-derived CDR1 and CDR2 are MNHEY and SVGEGT. In DNA form, the CDR3 reads TGTGCCAGCAGTAAGCAGGGGGCTGGGGTTCAGCCCCAGCATCTT. It is translated as CASSKQGAGVQPQHL.

The table lists this clonotype with many counts. The chain combines TRBV19 with TRBJ2-7; 7 bases fit TRBD1. The V segment lost 3 bases and the J segment 4 bases; nucleotides outside the gene matches: 6. Germline lookup yields CDR1 LNHDA and CDR2 SQIVND (reference sequence). The CDR3 consists of 14 residues. In DNA, the CDR3 is TGTGCCAGTAGTATCTCTGAGGGGGCTTACGAGCAGTACTTC. Translated: CASSISEGAYEQYF.

The chain uses TRBV7-8 and TRBJ2-5; D possibly corresponds to TRBD2 (6 bases). This CDR3 spans 15 amino acids. Deletions cut 1 base from V and 5 bases from J, with 14 bases between. CDR1 SGHVS and CDR2 FQNEAQ come from the germline V gene. The CDR3 nucleotides read TGTGCCAGCAGCTTAGGTAGTGGAGGGAGGGAGACCCAGTACTTC. This encodes CASSLGSGGRETQYF.

This clonotype was detected only a few times. This chain uses TRBV5-1 with TRBJ2-3; 15 bases line up with TRBD2. Germline trimming cut 4 bases from V and 1 base from J; bases unmatched to any gene: 7. Looked up from germline, CDR1 is SGHRS and CDR2 is YFSETQ. The CDR3 runs 18 residues. As DNA, the CDR3 is TGCGCCAGCAGCCCGGGACTAGCGGGAGGAGTCGGCACAGATACGCAGTATTTT. It specifies CASSPGLAGGVGTDTQYF.

Ten or more counts support this clonotype. This chain links TRBV15 with TRBJ2-5, with D maybe TRBD2 (6 bases). Trimming stripped 3 bases from V and 2 bases from J, with 22 bases between. Looked up from germline, CDR1 is LNHNV and CDR2 is YYDKDF (reference sequence). This CDR3 region has 18 residues. The CDR3 DNA sequence: TGTGCCACCAGCAGTCTAGGGGCTTATTGGGGGGAGCAAGAGACCCAGTACTTC. This encodes CATSSLGAYWGEQETQYF.

Many counts were recorded for this clonotype. The chain is built from TRBV30 and TRBJ1-2; a possible D gene is TRBD1 (6 bases). The CDR3 sequence is 12 residues long. V dropped 5 bases and J dropped 2 bases, with 9 bases sitting between them. From germline, CDR1 is GTSNPN and CDR2 SVGIG (reference sequence). The CDR3, as DNA: TGTGCCTGGGGAGACAGGAACTATGGCTACACCTTC. This gives the protein CAWGDRNYGYTF. The variable domain in full, completed from reference TRBV30 and TRBJ1-2, reads SQTIHQWPATLVQPVGSPLSLECTVEGTSNPNLYWYRQAAGRGLQLLFYSVGIGQISSEVPQNLSASRPQDRQFILSSKKLLLSDSGFYLCAWGDRNYGYTFGSGTRLTVV.

This clonotype was recorded at least ten times. V is TRBV7-6 and J is TRBJ2-2; tentatively, D is TRBD2 (6 bases). Germline V gene lookup returns CDR1 SGHVS and CDR2 FNYEAQ. The V and J ends lost 1 base and 1 base respectively, with 10 bases between them. The CDR3 runs 16 residues. The CDR3 region has the DNA TGTGCCAGCAGCTTAGAACTAGCTGTGAACACCGGGGAGCTGTTTTTT. Its protein product is CASSLELAVNTGELFF.

V usage is TRBV20-1 and J usage is TRBJ1-1; tentatively, D is TRBD1 (5 bases). The germline V gene has CDR1 DFQATT and CDR2 SNEGSKA (reference sequence). The length of the CDR3 is 14 residues. V gave up 5 bases and J gave up 1 base, with 14 bases separating them. The CDR3 loop reads CSAGGRRPNTEAFF. CDR3 sequence (DNA): TGCAGTGCTGGGGGTCGGAGACCGAACACTGAAGCTTTCTTT.

This clonotype was counted ten times or more. The chain links TRBV5-1 to TRBJ2-3; D is uncertain. The CDR3 runs to 14 residues. Trimming cost V 7 bases and J 3 bases, with 15 bases left between them. Per germline, CDR1 SGHRS and CDR2 YFSETQ. In DNA, the CDR3 is TGCGCCAGCCAGGCGTCGGGCCCTACAGATACGCAGTATTTT. Amino acid sequence: CASQASGPTDTQYF.

This clonotype was observed a single time. This clone may be a read error of a much larger clone one base away. The chain employs TRBV7-8 and TRBJ2-2; weak D call: TRBD2 (6 bases). CDR1 SGHVS and CDR2 FQNEAQ come from the germline V gene. This CDR3 has 13 residues. DNA for the CDR3: TGTGCCAGCAGGGGCCTAGGTGGCGGGGAGCCGTTTTTT. It codes for CASRGLGGGEPFF.

This clonotype was found many times. This rearrangement joins TRBV12-3 or TRBV12-4 to TRBJ2-1, with D possibly matching TRBD2 (7 bases). Trimming removed 3 bases at V and 7 bases at J, with 16 bases between. This CDR3 region has 15 residues. CDR3 in amino acids: CASSLLGGPSNEQFF. The CDR3 DNA is TGTGCCAGCAGTTTGTTGGGGGGGCCTAGTAATGAGCAGTTCTTC.

This clonotype was recorded only once. The chain recombines TRBV11-2 with TRBJ2-2; D is tentatively TRBD1 or TRBD2 (5 bases each). Trimming removed 8 bases at V and 6 bases at J, with 13 bases between. The CDR3 is 13 residues long. CDR1 is SGHAT and CDR2 is FQNNGV in the germline V gene. In nucleotides, the CDR3 is TGTGCCAGCGGCCACGGGACGCCCGGGGAGCTGTTTTTT. Translation: CASGHGTPGELFF.

The rearrangement links TRBV6-5 to TRBJ1-1, with D uncertain. The V end lost 6 bases, the J end lost 5 bases, and 22 bases lay between the germline ends. This CDR3 comprises 16 residues. Germline lookup yields CDR1 MNHEY and CDR2 SVGAGI. CDR3 sequence reads: CASSTTSGPGGTEAFF. The CDR3 nucleotides are TGTGCCAGCAGCACCACCTCGGGCCCCGGCGGGACTGAAGCTTTCTTT.

In regard to this clonotype: A much larger clone lies a single base off, so this may be a read error. The chain has TRBV11-2 and TRBJ1-2; 8 bases agree with TRBD1. V gave up 5 bases and J gave up 8 bases; unmatched junction bases: 13. CDR3 length equals 15 residues. CDR1 and CDR2 from the germline V gene are SGHAT and FQNNGV. CDR3 sequence (DNA): TGTGCCAGCAGCACCTACAGGGGGGTGGGTTTAGGCTACACCTTC. Protein sequence: CASSTYRGVGLGYTF.

In the case of this clonotype: One junction end does not reproduce the germline sequence, and a read error may be involved. CDR3 residues: CSASALAGGPPHEQLF. The CDR3 nucleotides are TGCAGTGCTAGTGCCCTAGCGGGAGGGCCCCCCCATGAGCAGCTCTTC. The chain employs TRBV20-1 and TRBJ2-1; 12 nucleotides agree with TRBD2. The CDR3 has 16 amino acids. Germline V CDR1 and CDR2: DFQATT, SNEGSKA (reference sequence).